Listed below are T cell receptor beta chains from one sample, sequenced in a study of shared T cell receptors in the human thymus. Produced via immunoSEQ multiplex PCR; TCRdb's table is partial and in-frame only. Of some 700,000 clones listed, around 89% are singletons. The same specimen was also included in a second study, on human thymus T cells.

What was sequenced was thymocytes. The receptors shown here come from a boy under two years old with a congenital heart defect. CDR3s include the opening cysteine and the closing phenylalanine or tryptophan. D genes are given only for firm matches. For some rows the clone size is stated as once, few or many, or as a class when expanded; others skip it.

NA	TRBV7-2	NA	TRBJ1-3	CASSLAATSGNTIYF	TGTGCCAGCAGCTTAGCCGCTACCTCTGGAAACACCATATATTTT
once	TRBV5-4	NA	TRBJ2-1	CASSLGRLGGPYNEQFF	TGTGCCAGCAGCTTAGGCCGACTAGGTGGGCCCTACAATGAGCAGTTCTTC
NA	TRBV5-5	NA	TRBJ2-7	CASSPEGYEQYF	TGTGCCAGCAGCCCTGAGGGATACGAGCAGTACTTC
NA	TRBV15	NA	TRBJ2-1	CATSRIARAPGSYNEQFF	TGTGCCACCAGCAGAATCGCCAGGGCCCCGGGCTCCTACAATGAGCAGTTCTTC
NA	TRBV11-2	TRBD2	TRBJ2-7	CASSIILGLDNEQYF	TGTGCCAGCAGCATCATCCTGGGACTAGACAACGAGCAGTACTTC
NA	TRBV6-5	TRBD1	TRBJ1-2	CASRWTGLDGYTF	TGTGCCAGCAGATGGACAGGGTTGGATGGCTACACCTTC
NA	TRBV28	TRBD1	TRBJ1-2	CASTWGQGNYGYTF	TGTGCCAGCACCTGGGGACAGGGGAACTATGGCTACACCTTC
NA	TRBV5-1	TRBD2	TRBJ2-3	CASSLLGEGDTQYF	TGCGCCAGCAGCCTACTTGGGGAGGGAGATACGCAGTATTTT
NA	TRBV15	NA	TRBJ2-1	CATSRDREGRAYNEQFF	TGTGCCACCAGCAGAGATCGAGAGGGCCGAGCATACAATGAGCAGTTCTTC
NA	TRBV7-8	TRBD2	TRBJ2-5	CASRSSGRGSETQYF	TGTGCCAGCAGGTCTAGCGGGAGGGGTTCAGAGACCCAGTACTTC
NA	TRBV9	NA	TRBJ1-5	CASSVAGGNQPQHF	TGTGCCAGCAGCGTAGCGGGGGGCAATCAGCCCCAGCATTTT
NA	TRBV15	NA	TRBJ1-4	CATSRDLAAGFLFF	TGTGCCACCAGCAGAGATTTAGCAGCGGGTTTTCTGTTTTTT
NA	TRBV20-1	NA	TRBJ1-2	CSARDGARDF	TGCAGTGCTAGAGATGGGGCGCGGGACTTC
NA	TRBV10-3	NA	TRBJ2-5	CAISEVSAQETQYF	TGTGCCATCAGTGAAGTTAGCGCTCAAGAGACCCAGTACTTC
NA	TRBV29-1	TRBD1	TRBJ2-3	CSVEDQGASTDTQYF	TGCAGCGTTGAAGATCAGGGGGCGAGCACAGATACGCAGTATTTT
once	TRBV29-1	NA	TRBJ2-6	CSVELVTAPSGANVLTF	TGCAGCGTTGAGCTCGTGACAGCCCCTTCTGGGGCCAACGTCCTGACTTTC
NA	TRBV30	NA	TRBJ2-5	CAWSRQQGTQYF	TGTGCCTGGAGTCGACAGCAAGGGACCCAGTACTTC
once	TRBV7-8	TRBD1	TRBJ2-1	CASTPPGTAASNEQFF	TGTGCCAGCACCCCACCCGGGACAGCCGCCTCCAATGAGCAGTTCTTC
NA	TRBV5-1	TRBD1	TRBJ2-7	CASSLAGQGAYEQYF	TGCGCCAGCAGCTTGGCCGGACAGGGGGCTTACGAGCAGTACTTC
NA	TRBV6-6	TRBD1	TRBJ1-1	CASSQQGGGSTAEAFF	TGTGCCAGCAGTCAACAGGGGGGCGGTTCCACTGCTGAAGCTTTCTTT
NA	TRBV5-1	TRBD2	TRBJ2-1	CASSSTKREGHNEQFF	TGCGCCAGCAGCTCCACCAAGCGGGAGGGCCACAATGAGCAGTTCTTC
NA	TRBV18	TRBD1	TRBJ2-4	CASSPRDRKTETIAKNIQYF	TGTGCCAGCTCACCACGGGACAGAAAAACGGAAACGATAGCCAAAAACATTCAGTACTTC
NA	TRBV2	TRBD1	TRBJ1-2	CASSGTGYGYTF	TGTGCCAGCAGTGGGACAGGCTATGGCTACACCTTC
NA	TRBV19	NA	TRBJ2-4	CASRMGAGLKKNIQYF	TGTGCCAGTAGAATGGGGGCAGGGCTAAAAAAAAACATTCAGTACTTC
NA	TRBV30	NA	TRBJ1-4	CAWSGRGGEKLFF	TGTGCCTGGAGTGGGCGGGGCGGTGAAAAACTGTTTTTT
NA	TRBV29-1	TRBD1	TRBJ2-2	CSVVGQGNKGTGELFF	TGCAGCGTTGTAGGACAGGGAAATAAGGGCACCGGGGAGCTGTTTTTT
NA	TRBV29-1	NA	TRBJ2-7	CSVEGRFGGEQYF	TGCAGCGTTGAAGGCAGGTTCGGGGGCGAGCAGTACTTC
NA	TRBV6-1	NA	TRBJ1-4	CASSEHRATNEKLFF	TGTGCCAGCAGTGAACACAGGGCAACTAATGAAAAACTGTTTTTT
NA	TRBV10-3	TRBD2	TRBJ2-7	CAISDVKREDEQYF	TGTGCCATCAGTGATGTGAAGCGGGAGGACGAGCAGTACTTC
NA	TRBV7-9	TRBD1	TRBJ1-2	CASSPPWDSYYGYTF	TGTGCCAGCAGCCCCCCCTGGGACAGTTACTATGGCTACACCTTC
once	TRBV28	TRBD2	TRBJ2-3	CASSFFTGGTSGRRGTDTQYF	TGTGCCAGCAGTTTTTTTACAGGCGGGACTAGCGGGAGGAGGGGCACAGATACGCAGTATTTT
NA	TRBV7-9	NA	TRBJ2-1	CASSLPGANEQFF	TGTGCCAGCAGCTTACCGGGAGCCAATGAGCAGTTCTTC